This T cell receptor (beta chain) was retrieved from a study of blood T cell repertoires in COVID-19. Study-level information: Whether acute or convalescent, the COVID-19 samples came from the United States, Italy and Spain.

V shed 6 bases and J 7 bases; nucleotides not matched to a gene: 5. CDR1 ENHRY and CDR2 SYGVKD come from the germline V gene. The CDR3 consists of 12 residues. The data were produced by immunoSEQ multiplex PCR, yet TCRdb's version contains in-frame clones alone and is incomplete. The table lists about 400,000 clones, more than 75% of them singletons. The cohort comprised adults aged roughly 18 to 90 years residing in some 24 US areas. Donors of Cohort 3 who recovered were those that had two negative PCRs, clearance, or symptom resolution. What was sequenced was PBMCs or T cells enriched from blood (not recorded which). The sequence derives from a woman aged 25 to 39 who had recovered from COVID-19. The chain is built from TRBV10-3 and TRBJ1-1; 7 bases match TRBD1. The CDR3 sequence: CAIRGGVSEAFF. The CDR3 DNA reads TGTGCCATCAGAGGGGGCGTAAGTGAAGCTTTCTTT.